Sequencing of this T cell receptor beta chain was carried out in a study of CD8 T cells in ankylosing spondylitis. Of note for this clonotype: Its antigen is unidentified.

Study conclusions and caveats: For ankylosing spondylitis blood, a TCR beta motif of eight or nine highly homologous variants appeared characteristic.

TCRdb re-called the 5' RACE reads through MiXCR, storing one row per CDR3 protein. The data hold around 130,000 distinct CDR3 sequences, with approximately 17% observed a single time. This CDR3 contains 15 residues. CDR1 SGDLS and CDR2 YYNGEE come from the germline V gene. The germline V and J ends were trimmed by 4 bases and 6 bases, with 17 bases remaining between them. V gene TRBV9 combines with J gene TRBJ2-1; D gene ambiguous. The source is a male donor with ankylosing spondylitis. Input material: blood, either unsorted or a sorted T cell fraction (not recorded which). CDR3 sequence: CASSPRLAATNEQFF. The CDR3 DNA reads TGTGCCAGCAGCCCCCGACTCGCTGCGACCAATGAGCAGTTCTTC.